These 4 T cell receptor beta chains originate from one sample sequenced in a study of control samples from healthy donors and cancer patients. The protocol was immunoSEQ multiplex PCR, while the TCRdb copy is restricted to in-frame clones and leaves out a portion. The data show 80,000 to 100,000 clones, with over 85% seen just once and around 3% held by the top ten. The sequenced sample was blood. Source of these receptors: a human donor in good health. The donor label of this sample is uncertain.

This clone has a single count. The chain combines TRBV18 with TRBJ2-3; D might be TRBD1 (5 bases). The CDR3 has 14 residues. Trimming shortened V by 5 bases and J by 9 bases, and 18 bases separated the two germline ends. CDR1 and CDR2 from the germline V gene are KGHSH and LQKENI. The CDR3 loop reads CASSTGWTSETQYF. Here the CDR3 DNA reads TGTGCCAGCTCAACAGGATGGACAAGTGAGACGCAGTATTTT.

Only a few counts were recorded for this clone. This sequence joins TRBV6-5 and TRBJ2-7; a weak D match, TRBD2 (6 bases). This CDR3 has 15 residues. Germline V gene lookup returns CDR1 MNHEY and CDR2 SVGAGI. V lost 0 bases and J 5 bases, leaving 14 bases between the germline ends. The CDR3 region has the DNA TGTGCCAGCAGTTACTCGAATACGGGGGTGGACGAGCAGTACTTC. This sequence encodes CASSYSNTGVDEQYF.

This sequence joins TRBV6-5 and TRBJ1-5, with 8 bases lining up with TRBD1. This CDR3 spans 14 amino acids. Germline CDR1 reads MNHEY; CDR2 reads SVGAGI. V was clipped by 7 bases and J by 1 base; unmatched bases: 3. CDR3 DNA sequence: TGTGCCAGCAAGGACAGGGCAAGCAATCAGCCCCAGCATTTT. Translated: CASKDRASNQPQHF.

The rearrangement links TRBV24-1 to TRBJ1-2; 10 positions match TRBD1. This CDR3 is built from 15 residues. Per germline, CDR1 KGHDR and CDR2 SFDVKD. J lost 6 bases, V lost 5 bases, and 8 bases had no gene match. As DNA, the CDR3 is TGTGCCACCAGTGTTCGGACAGGGGGAAGGGATGGCTACACCTTC. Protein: CATSVRTGGRDGYTF.